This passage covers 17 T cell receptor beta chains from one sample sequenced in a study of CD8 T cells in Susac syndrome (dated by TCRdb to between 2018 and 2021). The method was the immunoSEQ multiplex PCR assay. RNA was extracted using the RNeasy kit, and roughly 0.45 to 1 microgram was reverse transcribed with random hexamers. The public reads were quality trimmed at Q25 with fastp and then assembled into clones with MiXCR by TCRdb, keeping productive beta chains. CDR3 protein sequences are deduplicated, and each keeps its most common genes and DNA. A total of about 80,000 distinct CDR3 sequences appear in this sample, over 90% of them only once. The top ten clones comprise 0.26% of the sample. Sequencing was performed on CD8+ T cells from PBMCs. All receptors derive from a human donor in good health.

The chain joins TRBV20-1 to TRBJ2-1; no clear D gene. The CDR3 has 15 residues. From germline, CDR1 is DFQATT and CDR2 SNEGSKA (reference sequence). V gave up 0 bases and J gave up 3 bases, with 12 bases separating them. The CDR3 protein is CSAREGLPLYNEQFF. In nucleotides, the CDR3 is TGCAGTGCTAGAGAGGGTCTTCCCCTCTACAATGAGCAGTTCTTC.

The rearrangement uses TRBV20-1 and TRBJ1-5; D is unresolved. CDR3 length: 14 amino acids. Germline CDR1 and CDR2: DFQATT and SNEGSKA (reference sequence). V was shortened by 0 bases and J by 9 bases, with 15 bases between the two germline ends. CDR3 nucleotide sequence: TGCAGTGCTAGAGATAATGATCAGCCGGTGCCCCAGCATTTT. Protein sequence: CSARDNDQPVPQHF.

The chain's CDR3 is CASRGEGDTGELFF. CDR3 DNA: TGTGCCAGCAGAGGGGAGGGCGACACCGGGGAGCTGTTTTTT. V gene TRBV6-5 combines with J gene TRBJ2-2, with TRBD2 matching over 7 bases. This CDR3 spans 14 amino acids. V gave up 6 bases and J gave up 3 bases; unmatched junction bases: 4. The germline CDR1 and CDR2 sequences are MNHEY and SVGAGI.

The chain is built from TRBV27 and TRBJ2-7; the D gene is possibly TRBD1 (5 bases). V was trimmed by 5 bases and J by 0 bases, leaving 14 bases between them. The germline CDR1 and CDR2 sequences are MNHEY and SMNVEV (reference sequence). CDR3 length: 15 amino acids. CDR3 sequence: CASSTSGQGSYEQYF. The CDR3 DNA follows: TGTGCCAGCAGTACCTCAGGGCAGGGCTCCTACGAGCAGTACTTC.

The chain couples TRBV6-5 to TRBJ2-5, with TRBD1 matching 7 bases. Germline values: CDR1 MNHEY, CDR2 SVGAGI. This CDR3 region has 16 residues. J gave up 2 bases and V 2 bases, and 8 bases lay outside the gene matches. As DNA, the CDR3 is TGTGCCAGCAGTTACACTAGACAGGGTAGACAAGAGACCCAGTACTTC. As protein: CASSYTRQGRQETQYF.

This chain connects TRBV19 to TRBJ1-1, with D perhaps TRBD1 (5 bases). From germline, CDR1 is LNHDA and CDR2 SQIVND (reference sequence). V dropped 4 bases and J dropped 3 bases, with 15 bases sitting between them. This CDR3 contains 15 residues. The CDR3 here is CASSTRRGWDTEAFF. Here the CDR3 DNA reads TGTGCCAGTAGTACAAGAAGGGGTTGGGACACTGAAGCTTTCTTT.

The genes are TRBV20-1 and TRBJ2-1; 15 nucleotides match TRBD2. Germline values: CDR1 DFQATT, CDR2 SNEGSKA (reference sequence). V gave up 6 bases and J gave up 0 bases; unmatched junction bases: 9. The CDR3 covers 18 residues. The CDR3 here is CSADPGTSGGSSYNEQFF. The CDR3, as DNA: TGCAGTGCCGACCCCGGGACTAGCGGGGGGAGCTCCTACAATGAGCAGTTCTTC.

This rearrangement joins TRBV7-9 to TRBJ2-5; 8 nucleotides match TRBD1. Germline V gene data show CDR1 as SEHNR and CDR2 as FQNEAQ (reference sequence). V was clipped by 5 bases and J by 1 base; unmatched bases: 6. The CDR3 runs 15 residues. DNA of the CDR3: TGTGCCAGCAGCGAGACAGGGGCCCTCCAAGAGACCCAGTACTTC. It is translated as CASSETGALQETQYF.

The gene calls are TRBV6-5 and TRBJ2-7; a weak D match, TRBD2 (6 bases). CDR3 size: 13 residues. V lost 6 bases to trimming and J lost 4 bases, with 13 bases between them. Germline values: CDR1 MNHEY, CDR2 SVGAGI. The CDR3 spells CASSPYAGYEQYV. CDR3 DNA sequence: TGTGCCAGCAGCCCCTATGCGGGGTACGAGCAGTACGTC.

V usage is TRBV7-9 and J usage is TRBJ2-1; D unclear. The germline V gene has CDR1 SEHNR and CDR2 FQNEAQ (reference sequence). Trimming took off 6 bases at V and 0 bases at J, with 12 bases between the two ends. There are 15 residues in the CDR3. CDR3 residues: CASRLSENSYNEQFF. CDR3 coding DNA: TGTGCCAGCAGACTGTCAGAGAACTCCTACAATGAGCAGTTCTTC. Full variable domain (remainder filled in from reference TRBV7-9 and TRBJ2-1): DTGVSQNPRHKITKRGQNVTFRCDPISEHNRLYWYRQTLGQGPEFLTYFQNEAQLEKSRLLSDRFSAERPKGSFSTLEIQRTEQGDSAMYLCASRLSENSYNEQFFGPGTRLTVL.

The CDR3: CASSMDTRGGYTF. Here the CDR3 DNA reads TGTGCCAGCAGTATGGACACTCGCGGGGGCTACACCTTC. J is TRBJ1-2 and V is TRBV12-3 or TRBV12-4, with a weak D call TRBD1 (5 bases). The V end lost 5 bases, the J end lost 8 bases, and 15 bases lay between the germline ends. The CDR3 totals 13 residues.

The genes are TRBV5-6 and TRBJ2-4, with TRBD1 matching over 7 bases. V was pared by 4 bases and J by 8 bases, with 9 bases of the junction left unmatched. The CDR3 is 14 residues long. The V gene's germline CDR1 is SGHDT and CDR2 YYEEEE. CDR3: CASSMTGSGDIQYF. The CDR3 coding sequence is TGTGCCAGCAGCATGACAGGGTCCGGGGACATTCAGTACTTC.

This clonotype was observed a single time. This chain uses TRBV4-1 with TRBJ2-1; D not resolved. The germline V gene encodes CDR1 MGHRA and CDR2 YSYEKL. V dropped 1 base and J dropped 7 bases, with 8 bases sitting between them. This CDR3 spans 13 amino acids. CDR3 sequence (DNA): TGCGCCAGCAGCCAAGGGGCCGGGAATGAGCAGTTCTTC. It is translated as CASSQGAGNEQFF.

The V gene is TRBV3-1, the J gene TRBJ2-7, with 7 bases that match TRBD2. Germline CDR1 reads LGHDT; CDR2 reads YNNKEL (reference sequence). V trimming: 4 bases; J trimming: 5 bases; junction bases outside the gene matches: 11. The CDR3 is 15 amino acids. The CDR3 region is CASSLEGEGRDEQYF. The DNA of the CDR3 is TGTGCCAGCAGCCTAGAAGGGGAGGGCCGTGACGAGCAGTACTTC.

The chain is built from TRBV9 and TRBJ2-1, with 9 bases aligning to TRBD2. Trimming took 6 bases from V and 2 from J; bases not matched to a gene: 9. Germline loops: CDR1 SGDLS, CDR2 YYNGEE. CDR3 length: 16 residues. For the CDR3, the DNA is TGTGCCAGCACGCGGGGGGGGCTCGGAACCTACAATGAGCAGTTCTTC. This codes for CASTRGGLGTYNEQFF.

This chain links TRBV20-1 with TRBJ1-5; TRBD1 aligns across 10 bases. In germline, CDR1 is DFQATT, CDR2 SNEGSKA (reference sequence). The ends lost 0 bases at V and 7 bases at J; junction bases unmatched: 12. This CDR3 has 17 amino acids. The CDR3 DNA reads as TGCAGTGCTAGAGATGGGACAGGGGATCTTTCGGGGCAGCCCCAGCATTTT. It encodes CSARDGTGDLSGQPQHF.

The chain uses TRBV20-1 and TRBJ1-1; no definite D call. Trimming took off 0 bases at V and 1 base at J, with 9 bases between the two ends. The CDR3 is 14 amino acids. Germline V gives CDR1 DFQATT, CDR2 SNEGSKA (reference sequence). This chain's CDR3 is CSARDFEGNTEAFF. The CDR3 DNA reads TGCAGTGCTAGAGATTTCGAGGGGAACACTGAAGCTTTCTTT.